The 14 T cell receptor beta chains listed next were all sequenced from one sample in a study of T cells after yellow fever vaccination. One entry per CDR3 protein results from TCRdb running MiXCR on the 5' RACE reads. The table includes about 400,000 distinct CDR3 sequences, around 6.4% detected once. This material consisted of PBMCs, taken 5 days after the yellow fever booster vaccination. These receptors were collected from a man younger than 45 who received the YFV17D yellow fever vaccine.

This clonotype was seen more than once but under ten times. This chain links TRBV29-1 with TRBJ1-1; no reliable D call. The CDR3 spans 14 residues. Per germline, CDR1 SQVTM and CDR2 ANQGSEA. Trimming stripped 4 bases from V and 0 bases from J, with 12 bases between. This chain's CDR3 is CSVVFGLMNTEAFF. CDR3 nucleotides: TGCAGCGTTGTATTTGGCCTAATGAACACTGAAGCTTTCTTT.

This clonotype was picked up a small number of times. The chain recombines TRBV29-1 with TRBJ2-7; D not certain. V lost 6 bases and J 7 bases, leaving 13 bases between the germline ends. Germline V gives CDR1 SQVTM, CDR2 ANQGSEA. This CDR3 spans 11 amino acids. CDR3 nucleotide sequence: TGCAGCGTCGACACCCCTGGGGAGCAGTACTTC. Its translation is CSVDTPGEQYF.

This clonotype was found a few times. The chain recombines TRBV19 with TRBJ2-3; D uncertain. Germline V gives CDR1 LNHDA, CDR2 SQIVND (reference sequence). CDR3 length equals 15 residues. V was trimmed by 4 bases and J by 2 bases, leaving 13 bases between them. The CDR3 DNA sequence: TGTGCCAGTAGTACTCGAGGCACTCACACAGATACGCAGTATTTT. This translates into CASSTRGTHTDTQYF.

Remarks on this clonotype: One base away lies a much larger clone, so this may be a sequencing read error. This chain links TRBV6-5 with TRBJ2-1, with TRBD2 as a possible D gene (6 bases). This CDR3 contains 16 residues. Germline V CDR1 and CDR2: MNHEY, SVGAGI. CDR3 DNA: TGTGCCAGCAGTTACGTGGACGGGAGCTCCCACAATGAGCAGTTCTTC. This sequence encodes CASSYVDGSSHNEQFF.

This clonotype was counted between two and nine times. The CDR3 region has the DNA TGTGCCAGCAGCAAGGGACAGCTCTCCTACAATGAGCAGTTCTTC. It yields the protein CASSKGQLSYNEQFF. The rearrangement uses TRBV7-2 and TRBJ2-1; 7 bases line up with TRBD1. J lost 0 bases, V lost 5 bases, and 4 bases had no gene match. The CDR3 totals 15 residues. CDR1 is SGHTA and CDR2 is FQGNSA in the germline V gene.

This chain links TRBV4-3 with TRBJ2-7, with unresolved D. Germline lookup yields CDR1 LGHNA and CDR2 YSLEER. The length of the CDR3 is 9 residues. Trimming stripped 9 bases from V and 3 bases from J, with 3 bases between. CDR3 loop: CASDYEQYF. The CDR3 DNA sequence: TGCGCCAGTGACTACGAGCAGTACTTC.

Details on this clonotype: Compared with germline, one end of the junction differs, possibly owing to a read error. This chain joins TRBV7-7 and TRBJ2-1, with 11 positions matching TRBD2. From germline, CDR1 is SSHAT and CDR2 FNYEAQ (reference sequence). There are 16 residues in the CDR3. Written as DNA, the CDR3 is TGTGCTAGCAGCCCCGGGGTAGCGGGAGGGTTGAATGAGCAGTTCTTC. It is translated as CASSPGVAGGLNEQFF.

This clonotype was recorded a few times. The genes are TRBV7-2 and TRBJ2-7, with TRBD2 identical over 9 bases. Germline V gene data show CDR1 as SGHTA and CDR2 as FQGNSA. This CDR3 spans 15 amino acids. V dropped 2 bases and J dropped 5; count of bases not matched to a gene: 7. The CDR3 region is CASSLRSGRPHEQYF. The CDR3 coding sequence is TGTGCCAGCAGCTTACGAAGCGGGAGGCCCCACGAGCAGTACTTC. Using reference TRBV7-2 and TRBJ2-7 for the parts outside the CDR3, the full variable domain is GAGVSQSPSNKVTEKGKDVELRCDPISGHTALYWYRQSLGQGLEFLIYFQGNSAPDKSGLPSDRFSAERTGGSVSTLTIQRTQQEDSAVYLCASSLRSGRPHEQYFGPGTRLTVT.

Comments on this clonotype: Given a much more abundant clone one base away, this may be a read error. The gene calls are TRBV3-1 and TRBJ2-1; TRBD2 might be the D (6 bases). This CDR3 contains 16 residues. Per the germline V gene, CDR1 is LGHDT and CDR2 is YNNKEL (reference sequence). CDR3 sequence reads: CASSLNPRAGLNEPFF. The CDR3 DNA is TGTGCCAGCAGCCTAAACCCGAGGGCGGGACTCAATGAGCCGTTCTTC.

The chain has TRBV20-1 and TRBJ2-1, with TRBD2 matching over 9 bases. Germline V lookup: CDR1 DFQATT, CDR2 SNEGSKA (reference sequence). This CDR3 has 16 residues. The junction had 11 bases not matched to a gene; V was cut back by 0 bases and J by 8 bases. The CDR3 here is CSARDLIAGVSDEQFF. The CDR3 DNA reads as TGCAGTGCTAGAGATTTAATAGCGGGAGTGTCTGATGAGCAGTTCTTC.

Many counts were recorded for this clonotype. The J gene is TRBJ2-1, the V gene TRBV11-2; 7 bases map to TRBD2. Trimming took 11 bases from V and 0 from J; bases not matched to a gene: 4. Germline CDR1 and CDR2: SGHAT and FQNNGV. The CDR3 loop spans 13 amino acids. In DNA form, the CDR3 reads TGTGCCGAGGCTAGCGGCTCCTACAATGAGCAGTTCTTC. This sequence encodes CAEASGSYNEQFF.

This clonotype was picked up a small number of times. The CDR3 protein is CASRGRESYNEQFF. Here the CDR3 DNA reads TGTGCCAGCAGGGGCAGGGAGTCCTACAATGAGCAGTTCTTC. The chain recombines TRBV12-3 or TRBV12-4 with TRBJ2-1; D might be TRBD1 or TRBD2, each matching 5 bases. The CDR3 spans 14 residues. Deletions cut 6 bases from V and 1 base from J, with 10 bases between.

The table lists this clonotype with a few counts. This sequence joins TRBV6-5 and TRBJ2-7; 8 nucleotides line up with TRBD2. The CDR3 runs to 17 residues. Germline-derived CDR1 and CDR2 are MNHEY and SVGAGI. The V segment lost 4 bases and the J segment 3 bases; nucleotides outside the gene matches: 14. The CDR3 loop is CASSFGAGGERSYEQYF. The CDR3 DNA is TGTGCCAGCAGTTTCGGGGCGGGGGGCGAGCGGAGCTACGAGCAGTACTTC.

This clonotype was observed a few times. The chain recombines TRBV20-1 with TRBJ2-4; D gene uncertain. The V gene lost 6 bases and the J gene lost 5 bases, with 8 bases spanning the gap. This CDR3 comprises 11 residues. CDR1 and CDR2 from the germline V gene are DFQATT and SNEGSKA (reference sequence). Written as DNA, the CDR3 is TGCAGTGCCCAATTACAAAACATTCAGTACTTC. Amino acid sequence: CSAQLQNIQYF.